The 22 T cell receptor beta chains in this list originate from one sample, sequenced in a study of STAT3 mutations in large granular lymphocyte leukemia. The method was immunoSEQ multiplex PCR; TCRdb's version includes in-frame clones alone and lacks a portion of them. The repertoire holds roughly 35,000 clones, with about 88% as singletons. Their recognized antigens are unknown. Findings and limits, study-wide: In T-cell large granular lymphocyte leukemia, about half of patients showed multiple immunodominant subclonotypes.

Sample: PBMCs. The receptors come from a human donor with T large granular lymphocyte leukemia. Some clones in this sample may be carry-over from other donors' samples.

The genes are TRBV7-2 and TRBJ1-2; tentative D call: TRBD1 (6 bases). The CDR3 spans 16 residues. Germline V lookup: CDR1 SGHTA, CDR2 FQGNSA. V was trimmed by 5 bases and J by 4 bases, leaving 20 bases between them. DNA of the CDR3: TGTGCCAGCAGCCACCCTAAACAGGGTAGGGGCTATGGCTACACCTTC. The encoded protein is CASSHPKQGRGYGYTF.

This clone was seen more than once but under ten times. The rearrangement uses TRBV6-6 and TRBJ2-7; 7 bases agree with TRBD2. V shed 5 bases, J shed 0 bases, and the junction held 7 bases outside the gene matches. The CDR3 is 15 amino acids. Looked up from germline, CDR1 is MNHNY and CDR2 is SVGAGI (reference sequence). The CDR3: CASSVAGESSYEQYF. In DNA, the CDR3 is TGTGCCAGCAGTGTTGCGGGGGAGAGCTCCTACGAGCAGTACTTC.

This chain connects TRBV5-5 to TRBJ2-7; 7 nucleotides match TRBD1. CDR3 length equals 14 residues. V was clipped by 3 bases and J by 4 bases; unmatched bases: 7. The V gene's germline CDR1 is SGHKS and CDR2 YYEKEE (reference sequence). Written as DNA, the CDR3 is TGTGCCAGCAGCTCCGACAGGGTGGCGTACGAGCAGTACGTC. It is translated as CASSSDRVAYEQYV.

This chain joins TRBV9 and TRBJ1-4; unclear D gene. The V and J ends lost 0 bases and 3 bases respectively, with 12 bases between them. This CDR3 has 16 residues. CDR1 is SGDLS and CDR2 is YYNGEE in the germline V gene. The CDR3 DNA sequence: TGTGCCAGCAGCGTAGGGGCAGCCCGTGCTAATGAAAAACTGTTTTTT. Translated, it gives CASSVGAARANEKLFF.

The chain has TRBV29-1 and TRBJ2-7; 9 positions match TRBD1. This CDR3 is built from 13 residues. Losses at the gene ends were 3 bases for V and 6 bases for J; bases not matched to a gene: 6. Germline V lookup: CDR1 SQVTM, CDR2 ANQGSEA. The CDR3 nucleotides read TGCAGCGTTGAGACCGGGACAGGGATCGAGCAGTACTTC. Encoded protein: CSVETGTGIEQYF.

The V gene is TRBV7-2, the J gene TRBJ1-6; D may be TRBD1 (5 bases). The CDR3 length is 16 residues. Trimming removed 3 bases at V and 8 bases at J, with 17 bases between. Germline V gene sequence: CDR1 SGHTA, CDR2 FQGNSA. The CDR3: CASSLREGRVDSPLHF. The DNA of the CDR3 is TGTGCCAGCAGCTTGAGAGAAGGCAGGGTGGATTCACCCCTCCACTTT.

This chain links TRBV29-1 with TRBJ1-1; D is ambiguous. Germline CDR1 is SQVTM and CDR2 is ANQGSEA. V gave up 2 bases and J gave up 10 bases, with 14 bases separating them. The CDR3 length is 12 residues. The CDR3 bases are TGCAGCGTTGAATTCCGAGGGCGAGGAGCTTTCTTT. Encoded protein: CSVEFRGRGAFF.

This chain joins TRBV13 and TRBJ2-1; D is perhaps TRBD1 or TRBD2 (6 bases each). Trimming shortened V by 2 bases and J by 4 bases, and 12 bases separated the two germline ends. Germline assignment: CDR1 PRHDT and CDR2 FYEKMQ (reference sequence). The CDR3 covers 15 residues. CDR3 region: CASSLRGAFYNEQFF. The CDR3 DNA follows: TGTGCCAGCAGCTTAAGGGGGGCTTTTTACAATGAGCAGTTCTTC.

As DNA, the CDR3 is TGCGCCAGCAGCCCCCGGACAGACACTGAAGCTTTCTTT. The encoded protein is CASSPRTDTEAFF. The rearrangement links TRBV5-1 to TRBJ1-1, with a weak D call TRBD1 (6 bases). Per germline, CDR1 SGHRS and CDR2 YFSETQ. The CDR3 consists of 13 residues. The V gene lost 4 bases and the J gene lost 3 bases, with 10 bases spanning the gap.

This rearrangement joins TRBV5-1 to TRBJ1-1, with TRBD1 identical over 9 bases. This CDR3 spans 16 amino acids. Germline V lookup: CDR1 SGHRS, CDR2 YFSETQ. V shed 0 bases and J 4 bases; nucleotides not matched to a gene: 7. CDR3 nucleotides: TGCGCCAGCAGCTTGGATAGGGGACAGGGATCCACTGAAGCTTTCTTT. It is translated as CASSLDRGQGSTEAFF. The full variable domain, rest sourced from reference TRBV5-1 and TRBJ1-1, is KAGVTQTPRYLIKTRGQQVTLSCSPISGHRSVSWYQQTPGQGLQFLFEYFSETQRNKGNFPGRFSGRQFSNSRSEMNVSTLELGDSALYLCASSLDRGQGSTEAFFGQGTRLTVV.

V gene TRBV29-1 combines with J gene TRBJ2-1, with 9 bases fitting TRBD1. Unmatched junction bases numbered 6, after V lost 5 bases and J lost 10 bases. The germline V gene has CDR1 SQVTM and CDR2 ANQGSEA. The CDR3 is made up of 12 amino acids. This CDR3 reads CSVPSGQGEQFF. The CDR3 DNA sequence: TGCAGCGTTCCCTCGGGACAGGGCGAGCAGTTCTTC.

The rearrangement uses TRBV5-4 and TRBJ2-2; no clear D gene. This CDR3 region has 15 residues. The germline V and J ends were trimmed by 0 bases and 4 bases, with 10 bases remaining between them. Germline lookup yields CDR1 SGHNT and CDR2 YYREEE (reference sequence). CDR3 in DNA: TGTGCCAGCAGCTTGGTTTCCTTGGGCACCGGGGAGCTGTTTTTT. Its protein product is CASSLVSLGTGELFF. The full variable domain, in which reference TRBV5-4 and TRBJ2-2 provide the parts outside the CDR3, is ETGVTQSPTHLIKTRGQQVTLRCSSQSGHNTVSWYQQALGQGPQFIFQYYREEENGRGNFPPRFSGLQFPNYSSELNVNALELDDSALYLCASSLVSLGTGELFFGEGSRLTVL.

V gene TRBV5-1 combines with J gene TRBJ2-5; D gene ambiguous. Deletions cut 1 base from V and 0 bases from J, with 4 bases between. The CDR3 has 13 residues. Looked up from germline, CDR1 is SGHRS and CDR2 is YFSETQ. Here the CDR3 DNA reads TGCGCCAGCAGCTTGAATTACCAAGAGACCCAGTACTTC. This sequence encodes CASSLNYQETQYF.

The chain couples TRBV28 to TRBJ2-4; no clear D. CDR1 and CDR2 from the germline V gene are MDHEN and SYDVKM. The CDR3 length is 14 residues. Trimming shortened V by 5 bases and J by 9 bases, and 17 bases separated the two germline ends. This CDR3 is CASSTRTPLGIQYF. DNA for the CDR3: TGTGCCAGCAGTACTCGGACCCCCCTAGGCATTCAGTACTTC.

The chain recombines TRBV5-6 with TRBJ2-5, with a weak D call TRBD2 (6 bases). Trimming removed 4 bases at V and 3 bases at J, with 16 bases between. The CDR3 extends over 15 amino acids. The germline V gene encodes CDR1 SGHDT and CDR2 YYEEEE. The chain's CDR3 is CASSGGEVGEETQYF. The CDR3, as DNA: TGTGCCAGCAGCGGCGGGGAGGTGGGGGAAGAGACCCAGTACTTC.

This clone was seen just once. The V call is TRBV7-2, the J call TRBJ2-1; 7 bases align to TRBD1. The CDR3 consists of 13 residues. The trim removed 9 bases at V and 4 bases at J, leaving 6 bases unmatched. The germline gives CDR1 SGHTA, CDR2 FQGNSA. This CDR3 is CASSRQGYNEQFF. As DNA, the CDR3 is TGTGCCAGTTCCAGACAGGGTTACAATGAGCAGTTCTTC. The variable domain in full, with the rest retrieved from reference TRBV7-2 and TRBJ2-1, is GAGVSQSPSNKVTEKGKDVELRCDPISGHTALYWYRQSLGQGLEFLIYFQGNSAPDKSGLPSDRFSAERTGGSVSTLTIQRTQQEDSAVYLCASSRQGYNEQFFGPGTRLTVL.

The V gene is TRBV7-2, the J gene TRBJ2-3, with TRBD2 matching 8 bases. CDR1 is SGHTA, CDR2 FQGNSA, per germline. V lost 5 bases to trimming and J lost 4 bases; unmatched junction nucleotides: 5. The CDR3 length is 14 residues. The CDR3 nucleotides are TGTGCCAGCAGCGGCGGCGGGGGGCCAGATACGCAGTATTTT. Translation gives CASSGGGGPDTQYF. The entire variable domain, with the rest obtained from reference TRBV7-2 and TRBJ2-3, is as follows: GAGVSQSPSNKVTEKGKDVELRCDPISGHTALYWYRQSLGQGLEFLIYFQGNSAPDKSGLPSDRFSAERTGGSVSTLTIQRTQQEDSAVYLCASSGGGGPDTQYFGPGTRLTVL.

V is TRBV4-2 and J is TRBJ2-5; no firm D call. The CDR3 consists of 13 residues. The V end lost 0 bases, the J end lost 10 bases, and 12 bases lay between the germline ends. CDR1 and CDR2 (germline): LGHNA, YNFKEQ. Here the CDR3 reads CASSQEKDRGQYF. Here the CDR3 DNA reads TGTGCCAGCAGCCAAGAAAAGGACCGAGGCCAGTACTTC.

The rearrangement uses TRBV2 and TRBJ1-5, with 7 bases that match TRBD1. This CDR3 has 15 amino acids. V shed 6 bases and J 1 base; nucleotides not matched to a gene: 6. The germline V gene encodes CDR1 SNHLY and CDR2 FYNNEI. The CDR3 bases are TGTGCCAGCAGCCTGGGGACAGTCAGCAATCAGCCCCAGCATTTT. Encoded protein: CASSLGTVSNQPQHF.

CDR3 in DNA: TGCGCCAGCAGCCCTACAACCACGAATTCACCCCTCCACTTT. Protein: CASSPTTTNSPLHF. This chain joins TRBV4-1 and TRBJ1-6; no firm D call. The CDR3 is 14 amino acids. Trimming took 4 bases from V and 7 from J, leaving 11 bases between them. The V gene's germline CDR1 is MGHRA and CDR2 YSYEKL.

Remarks on this clone: Other DNA sequences from this sample encode an identical CDR3 as well. The V gene is TRBV5-1, the J gene TRBJ1-2; no clear D. CDR1 is SGHRS, CDR2 YFSETQ, per germline. Trimming removed 4 bases from V and 4 bases from J, with 14 bases in between. CDR3 length: 14 residues. CDR3 protein: CASSPGGGTYGYTF. CDR3 bases: TGCGCCAGCAGCCCTGGTGGCGGCACCTATGGCTACACCTTC.

A single count supports this clone. The V and J genes are TRBV7-9 and TRBJ2-5, with D hard to call. Trimming left V 8 bases short and J 5 bases short, with 12 bases between. The V gene's germline CDR1 is SEHNR and CDR2 FQNEAQ (reference sequence). CDR3 length: 12 residues. The CDR3 DNA follows: TGTGCCAGCGACTTTGTCGGGGAGACCCAGTACTTC. The encoded protein is CASDFVGETQYF. The whole variable domain, filled in from reference TRBV7-9 and TRBJ2-5, reads DTGVSQNPRHKITKRGQNVTFRCDPISEHNRLYWYRQTLGQGPEFLTYFQNEAQLEKSRLLSDRFSAERPKGSFSTLEIQRTEQGDSAMYLCASDFVGETQYFGPGTRLLVL.